This T cell receptor beta chain was found in a study of blood T cell repertoires in COVID-19. The overall study: Collection of acute and convalescent COVID-19 samples took place in the United States, Italy and Spain. Sources were T cells, B-cell-depleted T cells, or PBMCs; the material itself was cDNA or gDNA.

With V trimmed by 6 bases and J by 0 bases, 3 bases remained unmatched. The CDR3 has 17 amino acids. Germline V CDR1 and CDR2: LGHDT, YNNKEL (reference sequence). Produced via immunoSEQ multiplex PCR; TCRdb's table is partial and in-frame only. The table shows approximately 270,000 clones, with approximately 85% occurring only once. Those enrolled in Seattle joined during active infection and were followed longitudinally afterward. This sequence was found in a human donor with COVID-19, enrolled during active disease. The donor label of this sample is uncertain. Specimen: peripheral blood. This sequence joins TRBV3-1 (or the pseudogene TRBV3-2) and TRBJ2-2; 14 bases match TRBD2. As DNA, the CDR3 is TGTGCCAGCAGTCGACTAGCGGGAGGGGCGAACACCGGGGAGCTGTTTTTT. Translated: CASSRLAGGANTGELFF.